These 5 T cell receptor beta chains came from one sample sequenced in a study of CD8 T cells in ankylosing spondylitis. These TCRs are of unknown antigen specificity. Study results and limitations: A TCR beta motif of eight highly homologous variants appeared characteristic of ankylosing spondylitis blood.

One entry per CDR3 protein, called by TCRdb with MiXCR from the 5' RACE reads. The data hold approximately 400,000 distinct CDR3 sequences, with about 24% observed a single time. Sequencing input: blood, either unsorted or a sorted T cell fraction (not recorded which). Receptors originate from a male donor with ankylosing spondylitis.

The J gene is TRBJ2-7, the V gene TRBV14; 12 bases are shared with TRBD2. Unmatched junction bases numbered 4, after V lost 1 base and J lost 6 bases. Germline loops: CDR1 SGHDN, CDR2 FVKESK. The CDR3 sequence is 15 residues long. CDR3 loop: CASSQVPSGRAEQYV. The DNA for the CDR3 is TGTGCCAGCAGCCAAGTTCCTAGCGGGAGGGCCGAGCAGTACGTC.

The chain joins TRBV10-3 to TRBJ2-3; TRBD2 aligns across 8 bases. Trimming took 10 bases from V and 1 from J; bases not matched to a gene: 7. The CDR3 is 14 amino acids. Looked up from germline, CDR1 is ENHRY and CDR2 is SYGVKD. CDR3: CATQSGGGTDTQYF. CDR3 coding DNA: TGTGCCACCCAGTCGGGGGGGGGCACAGATACGCAGTATTTT.

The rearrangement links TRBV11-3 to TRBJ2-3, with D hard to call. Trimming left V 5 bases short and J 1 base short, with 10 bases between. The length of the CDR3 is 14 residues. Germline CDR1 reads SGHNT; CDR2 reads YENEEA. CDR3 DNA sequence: TGTGCCAGCAGCGCCGACGGCCGCACAGATACGCAGTATTTT. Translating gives CASSADGRTDTQYF.

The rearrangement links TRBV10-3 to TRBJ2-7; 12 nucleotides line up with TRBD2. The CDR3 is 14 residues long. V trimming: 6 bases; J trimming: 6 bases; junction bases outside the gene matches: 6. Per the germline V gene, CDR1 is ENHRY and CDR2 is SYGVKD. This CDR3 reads CAIRTSGSTSEQYF. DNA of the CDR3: TGTGCCATCAGGACTAGCGGGAGCACAAGCGAGCAGTACTTC.

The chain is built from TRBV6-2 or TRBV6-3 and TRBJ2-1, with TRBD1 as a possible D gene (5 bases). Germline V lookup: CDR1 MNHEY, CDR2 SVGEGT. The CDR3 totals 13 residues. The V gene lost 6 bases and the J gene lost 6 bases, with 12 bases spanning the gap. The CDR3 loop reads CASRSLQGNEQFF. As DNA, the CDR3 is TGTGCCAGCAGGAGCCTCCAGGGCAATGAGCAGTTCTTC.